A selection of T cell receptor beta chains follows, all from one sample in a study of blood T cell repertoires in COVID-19. Method: immunoSEQ multiplex PCR; TCRdb's copy keeps in-frame clones and lacks some. The table includes fewer than 300,000 clones, 90% detected once. Sample: PBMCs or T cells enriched from blood (not recorded which). The receptors shown here come from a woman aged 25-40 years who had recovered from COVID-19. Each CDR3 is given with its conserved first and last residue. Fields, in order: clone size, J gene, V gene, D gene, CDR3 DNA, CDR3 protein. The D gene is left open where the match is weak. Clone size is given for some rows only: seen once, a few or many times, or a class if the clone is expanded.

NA | TRBJ1-1 | TRBV18 | NA | TGTGCCAGCTCACACGGACAGCAGAACACTGAAGCTTTCTTT | CASSHGQQNTEAFF
once | TRBJ2-7 | TRBV6-5 | NA | TGTGCCAGCCGAAGGGAGAACTCCTACGAGCAGTACTTC | CASRRENSYEQYF
NA | TRBJ2-5 | TRBV15 | TRBD2 | TGTGCCACCTCGACTAGCGGGACGGAGACCCAGTACTTC | CATSTSGTETQYF
NA | TRBJ2-1 | TRBV7-2 | TRBD2 | TGTGCCAGCACCCCAGCGGGAGCCAACAATGAGCAGTTCTTC | CASTPAGANNEQFF
few | TRBJ1-5 | TRBV28 | TRBD1 | TGTGCCAGCAGTTTCCCGGGACAGGGAGGTCAGCCCCAGCATTTT | CASSFPGQGGQPQHF
NA | TRBJ2-3 | TRBV19 | TRBD2 | TGTGCCAGTAGTTTCCATAGCGGGAGTCTCACAGATACGCAGTATTTT | CASSFHSGSLTDTQYF
NA | TRBJ1-5 | TRBV11-2 | NA | TGTGCCAGCAGCTTCGGAGAACGTAATCAGCCCCAGCATTTT | CASSFGERNQPQHF
NA | TRBJ1-4 | TRBV24-1 | TRBD1 | TGTGCCACCAGTGCAGGACAGGGCCCTAATGAAAAACTGTTTTTT | CATSAGQGPNEKLFF
NA | TRBJ1-5 | TRBV3-1/TRBV3-2 | NA | TGTGCCAGCAGCCAGGGAGTATATAGCAATCAGCCCCAGCATTTT | CASSQGVYSNQPQHF
NA | TRBJ2-2 | TRBV4-1 | TRBD1 | TGCGCCAGCAGCCAAGAAACACCCGGGACAGGACAAAACACCGGGGAGCTGTTTTTT | CASSQETPGTGQNTGELFF
NA | TRBJ2-3 | TRBV7-2 | TRBD1 | TGTGCCAGCAGCTTTTATCAGGGGGCAGATACGCAGTATTTT | CASSFYQGADTQYF
NA | TRBJ2-5 | TRBV7-3 | TRBD2 | TGTGCCAGCAGCCTCAGCGGGATGTCGGGGGGGACCCAGTACTTC | CASSLSGMSGGTQYF
NA | TRBJ1-6 | TRBV19 | NA | TGTGCCAGTAGTCTCGCCATCCAAGGGGCTACTCGCAGTTCACCCCTCCACTTT | CASSLAIQGATRSSPLHF
once | TRBJ2-2 | TRBV28 | NA | TGTGCCAGCAGTTTAGCCCAGCGAGGGGAGCTGTTTTTT | CASSLAQRGELFF
once | TRBJ2-1 | TRBV21-1 | NA | TGTGCCAGCAGCAAAGTAAGAGACAGGAGCTCCTACAATGAGCAGTTCTTC | CASSKVRDRSSYNEQFF
NA | TRBJ1-1 | TRBV9 | TRBD1 | TGTGCCAGCAGCGAAAAACTCCAGGGGGCTACTGAAGCTTTCTTT | CASSEKLQGATEAFF
NA | TRBJ1-2 | TRBV27 | TRBD1 | TGTGCCAGCAGTCCACGGACAGGGAATGGCTACACCTTC | CASSPRTGNGYTF
NA | TRBJ1-2 | TRBV15 | NA | TGTGCCACCAGCCTAGCTACGACAAGTAGTGCACTAAATTATGGCTACACCTTC | CATSLATTSSALNYGYTF
NA | TRBJ2-1 | TRBV4-3 | NA | TGCGCCAGCAGCCAAGGCCTTAGCTCCTACAATGAGCAGTTCTTC | CASSQGLSSYNEQFF
NA | TRBJ1-2 | TRBV28 | TRBD1 | TGTGCCAGCAGTTTAGAGACAGGGAGAGGCTACACCTTC | CASSLETGRGYTF
NA | TRBJ2-5 | TRBV10-3 | NA | TGTGCCATCAGTGAGTCGCAGAACAGCGGGGAGACCCAGTACTTC | CAISESQNSGETQYF
NA | TRBJ2-7 | TRBV6-5 | NA | TGTGCCAGCAGTACCTCAGGGGTAGGCTCCTACGAGCAGTACTTC | CASSTSGVGSYEQYF
once | TRBJ2-1 | TRBV3-1/TRBV3-2 | NA | TGTGCCAGCAGCCTGTTCACATCGGGACTTTCCCCTTCGGAGCAGTTCTTC | CASSLFTSGLSPSEQFF
NA | TRBJ2-5 | TRBV5-1 | TRBD2 | TGCGCCAGCACAGTCGGTAGCGGGGGGTTGGGAGAGACCCAGTACTTC | CASTVGSGGLGETQYF
NA | TRBJ1-1 | TRBV11-3 | NA | TGTGCCAGCAGCTTAGATCATGGGGCGGTGGACACTGAAGCTTTCTTT | CASSLDHGAVDTEAFF
NA | TRBJ1-1 | TRBV5-4 | TRBD1 | TGTGCCAGCAGTTATGGGACAGGGGGCTTTACTGAAGCTTTCTTT | CASSYGTGGFTEAFF
once | TRBJ2-7 | TRBV10-3 | NA | TGTGCCATCAGTGAATGGACAAGGGGCTCCTACGAGCAGTACTTC | CAISEWTRGSYEQYF
NA | TRBJ2-7 | TRBV2 | TRBD1 | TGTGCCAGCAGTTGGACAGGGGAAGCCTACGAGCAGTACTTC | CASSWTGEAYEQYF
few | TRBJ1-1 | TRBV19 | NA | TGTGCCAGTAGTAAACAGGGATACTTGAACACTGAAGCTTTCTTT | CASSKQGYLNTEAFF
NA | TRBJ2-2 | TRBV12-2 | NA | TGTGCAAGTCGCCCCTGTTTGCTAGCGGGATCCACCGGGGAGCTGTTTTTT | CASRPCLLAGSTGELFF
few | TRBJ2-7 | TRBV7-9 | TRBD2 | TGTGCCAGCAGCCACCGGACTAGCGGCTACGAGCAGTACTTC | CASSHRTSGYEQYF
NA | TRBJ1-1 | TRBV9 | NA | TGTGCCAGCAGCGGAGGGGGTTTGGGGACTGAAGCTTTCTTT | CASSGGGLGTEAFF
NA | TRBJ2-1 | TRBV7-9 | NA | TGTGCCAGCAGCTTGGCAAATGAGCAGTTCTTC | CASSLANEQFF
once | TRBJ1-1 | TRBV6-2/TRBV6-3 | TRBD1 | TGTGCCAGCAGTTATTCGGGACAGTTGAACACTGAAGCTTTCTTT | CASSYSGQLNTEAFF
NA | TRBJ1-5 | TRBV15 | TRBD1 | TGTGCCACCAGCCTAGGACAGGCAGGTCAGCCCCAGCATTTT | CATSLGQAGQPQHF
NA | TRBJ2-2 | TRBV7-2 | TRBD2 | TGTGCCAGCAGCCCGGGACTAGCGGGGGCGAACACCGGGGAGCTGTTTTTT | CASSPGLAGANTGELFF
NA | TRBJ2-1 | TRBV6-2/TRBV6-3 | TRBD2 | TGTGCCAGCAGTTACCTAAAAGGACTAGCGGGAAGGGGACTCAATGAGCAGTTCTTC | CASSYLKGLAGRGLNEQFF
NA | TRBJ2-7 | TRBV30 | NA | TGTGCCTGGAGTGTATCGGGTCTAGCCCTCCGCGAGCAGTACTTC | CAWSVSGLALREQYF
NA | TRBJ2-7 | TRBV7-9 | NA | TGTGCCAGCAGCTCGACCCGGAGCGTATACGAGCAGTACTTC | CASSSTRSVYEQYF
once | TRBJ2-7 | TRBV14 | NA | TGTGCCAGCAGCCAATTGGGGGGACAGACCTACGAGCAGTACTTC | CASSQLGGQTYEQYF
NA | TRBJ2-1 | TRBV6-4 | TRBD2 | TGTGCCAGCAGCGATCGGAGCGGGGGGAACAATGAGCAGTTCTTC | CASSDRSGGNNEQFF
NA | TRBJ2-7 | TRBV5-1 | TRBD1 | TGCGCCAGCAGCCAAGCCGGGACAGGGGGGTCCTACGAGCAGTACTTC | CASSQAGTGGSYEQYF
NA | TRBJ1-2 | TRBV5-4 | TRBD1 | TGTGCCAGCAGCGCGGGACAGAGGTATGGCTACACCTTC | CASSAGQRYGYTF
NA | TRBJ2-2 | TRBV30 | NA | TGTGCCTGGAGCTGGGGGAGGTCCGGGGAGCTGTTTTTT | CAWSWGRSGELFF
NA | TRBJ2-7 | TRBV11-3 | NA | TGTGCCAGCAGCTTAGGCGGAGTTGACGAGCAGTACTTC | CASSLGGVDEQYF
NA | TRBJ2-1 | TRBV9 | TRBD2 | TGTGCCAGCAGCGTAGAGGGACTAGCGGGAGGGTTCTACAATGAGCAGTTCTTC | CASSVEGLAGGFYNEQFF
NA | TRBJ1-1 | TRBV5-5 | NA | TGTGCCAGCAGCTTGGGGGTTACAGGGATCATGAACACTGAAGCTTTCTTT | CASSLGVTGIMNTEAFF
NA | TRBJ2-7 | TRBV7-8 | NA | TGTGCCAGCACCCGAGGAGCGACGGGCTACGAGCAGTACTTC | CASTRGATGYEQYF
NA | TRBJ2-2 | TRBV27 | NA | TGTGCCAGCAGTTCCCATGACCGTTTCAGGGCGAACACCGGGGAGCTGTTTTTT | CASSSHDRFRANTGELFF
NA | TRBJ2-1 | TRBV2 | NA | TGTGCCAGCAGTGAAGCCAAGGGGCCCTCCTACAATGAGCAGTTCTTC | CASSEAKGPSYNEQFF
NA | TRBJ1-2 | TRBV4-3 | TRBD1 | TGCGCCAGCAGCCAAGAAGCAGGGGGCACCTTC | CASSQEAGGTF